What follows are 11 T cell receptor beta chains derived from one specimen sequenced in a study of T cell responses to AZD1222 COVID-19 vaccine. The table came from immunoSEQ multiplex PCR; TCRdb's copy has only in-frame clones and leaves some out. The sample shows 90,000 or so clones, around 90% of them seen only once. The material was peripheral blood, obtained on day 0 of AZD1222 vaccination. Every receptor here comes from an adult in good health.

The CDR3 loop is CASSEYSGTGGYTF. CDR3 coding DNA: TGTGCCAGCAGTGAATATTCGGGGACCGGCGGCTACACCTTC. The chain is built from TRBV25-1 and TRBJ1-2; possible D gene TRBD1, 5 bases. There are 14 residues in the CDR3. Trimming pared 0 bases from V and 8 bases from J, leaving 13 bases between. Germline loops: CDR1 MGHDK, CDR2 SYGVNS.

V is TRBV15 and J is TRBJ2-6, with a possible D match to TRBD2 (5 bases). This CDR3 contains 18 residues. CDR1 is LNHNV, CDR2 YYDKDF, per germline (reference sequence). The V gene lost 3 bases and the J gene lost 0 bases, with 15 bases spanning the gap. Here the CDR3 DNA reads TGTGCCACCAGCAGTGGGTTTGGACTTCGCTCTGGGGCCAACGTCCTGACTTTC. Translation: CATSSGFGLRSGANVLTF.

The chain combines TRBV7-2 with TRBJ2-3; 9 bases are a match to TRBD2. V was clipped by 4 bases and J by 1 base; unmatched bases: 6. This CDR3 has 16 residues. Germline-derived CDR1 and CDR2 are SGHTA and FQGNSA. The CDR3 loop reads CASSSGLASGTDTQYF. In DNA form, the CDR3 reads TGTGCCAGCAGCTCCGGACTAGCGAGTGGCACAGATACGCAGTATTTT.

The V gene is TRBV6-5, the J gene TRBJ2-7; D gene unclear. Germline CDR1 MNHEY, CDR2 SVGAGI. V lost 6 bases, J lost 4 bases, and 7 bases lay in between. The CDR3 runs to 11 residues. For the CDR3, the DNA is TGTGCCAGCAGGCATCTTTACGAGCAGTACTTC. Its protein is CASRHLYEQYF.

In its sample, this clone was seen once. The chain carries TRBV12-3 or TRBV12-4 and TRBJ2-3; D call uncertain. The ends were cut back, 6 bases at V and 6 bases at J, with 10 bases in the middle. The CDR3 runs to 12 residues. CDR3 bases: TGTGCCAGCAGCCCGAACGAGGATACGCAGTATTTT. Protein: CASSPNEDTQYF.

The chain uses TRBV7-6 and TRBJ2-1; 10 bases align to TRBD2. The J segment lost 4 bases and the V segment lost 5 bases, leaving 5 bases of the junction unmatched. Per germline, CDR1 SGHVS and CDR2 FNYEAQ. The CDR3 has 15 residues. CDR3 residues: CASSARTSGYNEQFF. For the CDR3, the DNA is TGTGCCAGCAGCGCTCGGACTAGCGGATACAATGAGCAGTTCTTC.

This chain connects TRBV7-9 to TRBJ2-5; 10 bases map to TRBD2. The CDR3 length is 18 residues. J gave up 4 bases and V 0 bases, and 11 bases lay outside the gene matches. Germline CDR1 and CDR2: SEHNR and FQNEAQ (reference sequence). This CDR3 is CASSLAVPLAGVRETQYF. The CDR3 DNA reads TGTGCCAGCAGCTTAGCCGTACCTCTAGCGGGAGTTAGAGAGACCCAGTACTTC.

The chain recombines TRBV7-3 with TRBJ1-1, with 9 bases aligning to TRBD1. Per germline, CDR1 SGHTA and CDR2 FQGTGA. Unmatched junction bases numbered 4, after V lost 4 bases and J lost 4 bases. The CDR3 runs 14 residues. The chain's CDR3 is CASSSQGAVTEAFF. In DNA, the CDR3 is TGTGCCAGCAGCTCACAGGGGGCGGTCACTGAAGCTTTCTTT.

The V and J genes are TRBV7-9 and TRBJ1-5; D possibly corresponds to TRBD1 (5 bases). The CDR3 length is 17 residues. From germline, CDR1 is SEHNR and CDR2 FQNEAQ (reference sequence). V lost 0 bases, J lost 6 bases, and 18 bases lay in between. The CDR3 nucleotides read TGTGCCAGCAGCTTAGCCAACCTAGGAGGGGCCCCTCAGCCCCAGCATTTT. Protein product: CASSLANLGGAPQPQHF.

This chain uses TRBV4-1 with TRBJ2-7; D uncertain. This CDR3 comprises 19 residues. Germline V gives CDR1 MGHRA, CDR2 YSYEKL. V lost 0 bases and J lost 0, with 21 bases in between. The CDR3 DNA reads TGCGCCAGCAGCCAAGATCCCACCGATTCCAGAAGGCGCTCCTACGAGCAGTACTTC. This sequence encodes CASSQDPTDSRRRSYEQYF.

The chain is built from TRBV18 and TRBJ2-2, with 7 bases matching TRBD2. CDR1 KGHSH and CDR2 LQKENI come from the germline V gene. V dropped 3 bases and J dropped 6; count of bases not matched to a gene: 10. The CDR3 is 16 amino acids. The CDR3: CASSPPHVGRAGELFF. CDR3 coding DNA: TGTGCCAGCTCACCCCCCCATGTGGGGAGGGCCGGGGAGCTGTTTTTT.